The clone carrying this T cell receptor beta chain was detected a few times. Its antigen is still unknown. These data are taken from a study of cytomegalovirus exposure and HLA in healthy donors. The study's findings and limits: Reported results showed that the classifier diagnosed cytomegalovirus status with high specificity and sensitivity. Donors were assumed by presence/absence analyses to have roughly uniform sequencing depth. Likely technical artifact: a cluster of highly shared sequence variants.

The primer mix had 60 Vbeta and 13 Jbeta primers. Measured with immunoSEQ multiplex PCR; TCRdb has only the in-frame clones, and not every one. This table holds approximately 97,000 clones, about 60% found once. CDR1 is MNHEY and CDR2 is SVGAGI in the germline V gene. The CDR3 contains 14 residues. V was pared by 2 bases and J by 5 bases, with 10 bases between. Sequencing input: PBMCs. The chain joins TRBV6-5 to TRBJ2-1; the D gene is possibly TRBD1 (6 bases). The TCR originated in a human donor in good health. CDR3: CASSYKDSNNEQFF. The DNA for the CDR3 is TGTGCCAGCAGTTACAAGGACAGTAACAATGAGCAGTTCTTC.